These T cell receptor beta chains were read from a single sample in a study of glioma-infiltrating T cells. Each CDR3 protein is one row after TCRdb ran MiXCR on the multiplex PCR reads. This table has around 93,000 distinct CDR3 sequences, around 37% appearing once. Material for sequencing was glioma tissue, nonneoplastic brain tissue, or PBMCs (not recorded which). The receptors shown here come from a human donor with low-grade glioma or glioblastoma, undergoing nonglioma brain surgery, or in good health (not recorded which). Each CDR3 is given with its conserved first and last residue. Expanded clones are given a class, and other clones once, few, many or no size at all.

clone size: .
V gene: TRBV6-5
CDR3 protein: CATIEAPAAPHLHF

clone size: many
V gene: TRBV7-9
CDR3 protein: CASRERTGVGVGDTQYF

clone size: .
V gene: TRBV6-5
CDR3 protein: CGSSWDSQQLDEKLFF

clone size: many
V gene: TRBV10-3
CDR3 protein: CAISLDTSSYNEQFF

clone size: .
V gene: TRBV7-2
CDR3 protein: CDSSPTGTSNDEQFF

clone size: many
V gene: TRBV7-2
CDR3 protein: CASSLVGTSYEQYF

clone size: .
V gene: TRBV6-1
CDR3 protein: CASGQEPFGGYTF

clone size: many
V gene: TRBV4-1
CDR3 protein: CASSPRVNGAETQYF

clone size: .
V gene: TRBV6-1
CDR3 protein: CASSEIAGADAQYF

clone size: many
V gene: TRBV19
CDR3 protein: CASSTRDRLNQPQHF

clone size: .
V gene: TRBV20-1
CDR3 protein: CSAASGGNALRF

clone size: many
V gene: TRBV28
CDR3 protein: CASSPLLGDNTEAFF

clone size: many
V gene: TRBV3-1
CDR3 protein: CASSRGGASGKEQYF

clone size: many
V gene: TRBV29-1
CDR3 protein: CSVAPAGGGETQYF

clone size: many
V gene: TRBV7-6
CDR3 protein: CASSLAEVTGELFF

clone size: many
V gene: TRBV29-1
CDR3 protein: CSVRGSSTDTQYF

clone size: .
V gene: TRBV6-6
CDR3 protein: CASKVGTGAFF

clone size: many
V gene: TRBV11-2
CDR3 protein: CASSQDRNTEAFF

clone size: .
V gene: TRBV4-2
CDR3 protein: CASSQGRLAGGGTQYF

clone size: .
V gene: TRBV7-2
CDR3 protein: CASSSGLAWGNEQLF

clone size: many
V gene: TRBV29-1
CDR3 protein: CSAATDYEQYF

clone size: many
V gene: TRBV10-3
CDR3 protein: CAIEGLAGTGELFF

clone size: many
V gene: TRBV6-5
CDR3 protein: CASSYSRYQETQYF

clone size: many
V gene: TRBV14
CDR3 protein: CASSLLGEDTEAFF

clone size: .
V gene: TRBV28
CDR3 protein: CASSGDSMDLSYEQYF

clone size: .
V gene: TRBV2
CDR3 protein: CASKGLRTEWCTQYF

clone size: many
V gene: TRBV5-4
CDR3 protein: CASSLGGLAGSTDTQYF

clone size: .
V gene: TRBV20-1
CDR3 protein: CSGGANGGEQFF

clone size: many
V gene: TRBV5-1
CDR3 protein: CASTIGGGTEQFF

clone size: .
V gene: TRBV20-1
CDR3 protein: CSARRKKTEAFF

clone size: many
V gene: TRBV2
CDR3 protein: CASSEEGTGTPVRPQHF

clone size: .
V gene: TRBV6-9
CDR3 protein: CASSFGQPPETQYF

clone size: many
V gene: TRBV28
CDR3 protein: CASSLRGPSSYEQYF

clone size: many
V gene: TRBV5-1
CDR3 protein: CASSRDGNNEQFF

clone size: many
V gene: TRBV19
CDR3 protein: CASTGTELNTEAFF

clone size: many
V gene: TRBV7-2
CDR3 protein: CASSHDRLSSPLHF

clone size: many
V gene: TRBV10-3
CDR3 protein: CAIRDRVAEQYF

clone size: many
V gene: TRBV7-2
CDR3 protein: CASIRVVSGNTIYF

clone size: many
V gene: TRBV4-3
CDR3 protein: CASSQDWGSSGNTIYF

clone size: .
V gene: TRBV5-1
CDR3 protein: CASSLPVIRDRGNSGTEAFF

clone size: many
V gene: TRBV5-1
CDR3 protein: CASSLSQSSYNEQFF

clone size: many
V gene: TRBV7-2
CDR3 protein: CASSPGQPGAYEQYF

clone size: many
V gene: TRBV4-1
CDR3 protein: CASRLRDAKGEQYF

clone size: .
V gene: TRBV20-1
CDR3 protein: CSSSPSGPNEKLFF

clone size: few
V gene: TRBV9
CDR3 protein: CASSIRQGGSPLHF